This T cell receptor beta chain was obtained from a study of T cell responses to AZD1222 COVID-19 vaccine. The CDR3 has 15 residues. The germline V and J ends were trimmed by 4 bases and 1 base, with 13 bases remaining between them. From germline, CDR1 is SGHTA and CDR2 FQGTGA. Method: immunoSEQ multiplex PCR; TCRdb's copy keeps in-frame clones and lacks some. The repertoire holds tens of thousands of clones, with approximately 90% as singletons. This TCR came from an adult who received the AZD1222 COVID-19 vaccine. The sample in question was peripheral blood, obtained 28 days after the second AZD1222 dose. The gene calls are TRBV7-3 and TRBJ1-1; D perhaps matches TRBD1 (6 bases). The CDR3 sequence is CASSSYRVGNTEAFF. As DNA, the CDR3 is TGTGCCAGCAGCTCGTACAGGGTTGGGAACACTGAAGCTTTCTTT.